The 24 T cell receptor beta chains in this list originate from one sample, sequenced in a study of T cell responses to AZD1222 COVID-19 vaccine. Generated by immunoSEQ multiplex PCR, the TCRdb table keeps only in-frame clones and is missing some. The table lists about 200,000 clones, around 90% of them singletons. The input for sequencing was peripheral blood, taken on day 0 of AZD1222 vaccination. The receptors stem from an adult in good health.

The rearrangement joins TRBV5-4 to TRBJ2-2, with a tentative D call TRBD1 (6 bases). V gave up 4 bases and J gave up 1 base, with 11 bases separating them. The CDR3 loop spans 15 amino acids. Germline CDR1 and CDR2: SGHNT and YYREEE (reference sequence). DNA of the CDR3: TGTGCCAGCAGCAACGGACAGTTGAACACCGGGGAGCTGTTTTTT. Protein: CASSNGQLNTGELFF.

The CDR3 coding sequence is TGTGCCAGCGGCCGGGGAGATACGCAGTATTTT. This gives the protein CASGRGDTQYF. This chain joins TRBV6-5 and TRBJ2-3; weak D call: TRBD2 (5 bases). The CDR3 is 11 amino acids. V lost 8 bases and J 5 bases, leaving 8 bases between the germline ends. Germline values: CDR1 MNHEY, CDR2 SVGAGI.

The gene calls are TRBV20-1 and TRBJ2-3; 10 positions agree with TRBD2. The CDR3 covers 14 residues. Germline V gene data show CDR1 as DFQATT and CDR2 as SNEGSKA (reference sequence). J lost 6 bases, V lost 3 bases, and 6 bases had no gene match. The DNA of the CDR3 is TGCAGTGCTAGTTATGGGACTAGCGTGGATACGCAGTATTTT. It encodes CSASYGTSVDTQYF.

The chain is built from TRBV18 and TRBJ2-1, with 8 bases that match TRBD1. V dropped 4 bases and J dropped 5; count of bases not matched to a gene: 13. The length of the CDR3 is 17 residues. Germline CDR1 KGHSH, CDR2 LQKENI. CDR3 bases: TGTGCCAGCTCACGATCCCTTGGACAGGGAGGAAACAATGAGCAGTTCTTC. Its protein product is CASSRSLGQGGNNEQFF.

The rearrangement uses TRBV10-3 and TRBJ2-3; 9 bases agree with TRBD2. The CDR3 is made up of 14 amino acids. J was trimmed by 1 base and V by 10 bases; bases with no gene match: 6. CDR1 and CDR2 from the germline V gene are ENHRY and SYGVKD. CDR3 residues: CATSPSGGTDTQYF. DNA of the CDR3: TGTGCCACTAGTCCTAGCGGGGGCACAGATACGCAGTATTTT.

The chain carries TRBV4-1 and TRBJ1-1; tentatively, D is TRBD1 (6 bases). CDR3 length: 15 amino acids. Germline V gene sequence: CDR1 MGHRA, CDR2 YSYEKL. The V and J ends lost 8 bases and 1 base respectively, with 17 bases between them. DNA of the CDR3: TGCGCCAGCGAGCCGGGGGCAGACGAGAACACTGAAGCTTTCTTT. This codes for CASEPGADENTEAFF.

The chain uses TRBV30 and TRBJ1-1; D may be TRBD1 (5 bases). Trimming took 5 bases from V and 6 from J, leaving 7 bases between them. The CDR3 loop spans 10 amino acids. Germline V gene lookup returns CDR1 GTSNPN and CDR2 SVGIG (reference sequence). The CDR3 sequence is CAWAGAEAFF. For the CDR3, the DNA is TGTGCCTGGGCGGGGGCTGAAGCTTTCTTT.

The V and J genes are TRBV5-1 and TRBJ2-1; perhaps D is TRBD1 or TRBD2 (6 bases each). Trimming cost V 4 bases and J 8 bases, with 22 bases left between them. From germline, CDR1 is SGHRS and CDR2 YFSETQ. The CDR3 has 16 amino acids. The chain's CDR3 is CASSPAGGGRGDEQFF. CDR3 in DNA: TGCGCCAGCAGCCCCGCCGGAGGGGGGCGAGGGGATGAGCAGTTCTTC.

The chain links TRBV30 to TRBJ2-5; D remains unclear. V was shortened by 5 bases and J by 1 base, with 11 bases between the two germline ends. The germline V gene encodes CDR1 GTSNPN and CDR2 SVGIG (reference sequence). The CDR3 runs to 13 residues. The DNA for the CDR3 is TGTGCCTGGCGGTCACATACCCAAGAGACCCAGTACTTC. This translates into CAWRSHTQETQYF.

The chain recombines TRBV15 with TRBJ2-5; D is undetermined. The CDR3 totals 14 residues. Per germline, CDR1 LNHNV and CDR2 YYDKDF (reference sequence). V was trimmed by 2 bases and J by 2 bases, leaving 9 bases between them. The CDR3 DNA sequence: TGTGCCACCAGCAGACACAGAGATCAAGAGACCCAGTACTTC. It specifies CATSRHRDQETQYF.

V is TRBV10-3 and J is TRBJ2-1, with D perhaps given as TRBD1 or TRBD2 (5 bases each). Germline values: CDR1 ENHRY, CDR2 SYGVKD. Trimming took 11 bases from V and 5 from J, leaving 16 bases between them. The CDR3 runs to 13 residues. The chain's CDR3 is CASRTQGDNEQFF. The CDR3 DNA sequence: TGTGCCTCGAGGACTCAGGGAGACAATGAGCAGTTCTTC.

This clone came up once. This chain uses TRBV4-1 with TRBJ1-2; D perhaps matches TRBD1 (6 bases). With 0 bases removed from V and 8 bases from J, the gap between germline ends came to 13 bases. The CDR3 runs to 14 residues. The V gene's germline CDR1 is MGHRA and CDR2 YSYEKL. The CDR3 region is CASSQDWGQTGYTF. CDR3 nucleotide sequence: TGCGCCAGCAGCCAAGATTGGGGGCAGACCGGCTACACCTTC.

The rearrangement uses TRBV27 and TRBJ1-1; D not certain. CDR3 length: 16 amino acids. The germline CDR1 and CDR2 sequences are MNHEY and SMNVEV (reference sequence). The V gene lost 0 bases and the J gene lost 4 bases, with 15 bases spanning the gap. The CDR3 spells CASSLSWRGWGTEAFF. DNA for the CDR3: TGTGCCAGCAGTTTATCCTGGCGGGGTTGGGGCACTGAAGCTTTCTTT.

The sample holds a few counts of this clone. V gene TRBV27 combines with J gene TRBJ1-6, with TRBD1 matching 7 bases. The CDR3 consists of 16 residues. Germline CDR1 is MNHEY and CDR2 is SMNVEV (reference sequence). After removal of 4 bases from V and 5 bases from J, the junction contained 8 bases not matched to a gene. Written as DNA, the CDR3 is TGTGCCAGCAGTTCCTCGACAGGGTACGATAATTCACCCCTCCACTTT. It encodes CASSSSTGYDNSPLHF.

This chain connects TRBV5-1 to TRBJ2-7; TRBD1 matches at 7 bases. V shed 2 bases and J 0 bases; nucleotides not matched to a gene: 11. This CDR3 region has 17 residues. The germline V gene has CDR1 SGHRS and CDR2 YFSETQ. DNA for the CDR3: TGCGCCAGCAGCTTCTCAGGGGGACCGACCAGCTCCTACGAGCAGTACTTC. This encodes CASSFSGGPTSSYEQYF.

The rearrangement uses TRBV7-9 and TRBJ1-1, with no clear D. V was cut by 3 bases and J by 1 base, with 6 bases left in between. Germline CDR1 SEHNR, CDR2 FQNEAQ (reference sequence). This CDR3 region has 13 residues. CDR3 region: CASSFRANTEAFF. The CDR3, as DNA: TGTGCCAGCAGCTTCCGGGCGAACACTGAAGCTTTCTTT.

The chain joins TRBV6-5 to TRBJ2-6, with 7 bases fitting TRBD1. The V and J ends lost 11 bases and 5 bases, in that order; junction bases with no gene match: 9. From germline, CDR1 is MNHEY and CDR2 SVGAGI. The CDR3 consists of 14 residues. CDR3 loop: CALGGLRRANVLTF. DNA for the CDR3: TGTGCCTTAGGGGGCCTCCGGAGGGCCAACGTCCTGACTTTC.

The V and J genes are TRBV5-6 and TRBJ2-7, with TRBD1 identical over 7 bases. The CDR3 has 15 residues. V shed 4 bases, J shed 6 bases, and the junction held 13 bases outside the gene matches. The germline V gene has CDR1 SGHDT and CDR2 YYEEEE. DNA of the CDR3: TGTGCCAGCAGCGTAAGGACAGGCTGGCCCACCGAGCAGTACTTC. Encoded protein: CASSVRTGWPTEQYF. Full variable domain (rest looked up from reference TRBV5-6 and TRBJ2-7): DAGVTQSPTHLIKTRGQQVTLRCSPKSGHDTVSWYQQALGQGPQFIFQYYEEEERQRGNFPDRFSGHQFPNYSSELNVNALLLGDSALYLCASSVRTGWPTEQYFGPGTRLTVT.

The V gene is TRBV7-8, the J gene TRBJ1-2; 7 bases line up with TRBD1. The germline CDR1 and CDR2 sequences are SGHVS and FQNEAQ. The V and J ends lost 1 base and 4 bases, in that order; junction bases with no gene match: 3. There are 14 residues in the CDR3. CDR3 sequence: CASSLDRGTYGYTF. The CDR3 bases are TGTGCCAGCAGCTTAGACAGGGGTACCTATGGCTACACCTTC. The full variable domain, completed using reference TRBV7-8 and TRBJ1-2, is GAGVSQSPRYKVAKRGQDVALRCDPISGHVSLFWYQQALGQGPEFLTYFQNEAQLDKSGLPSDRFFAERPEGSVSTLKIQRTQQEDSAVYLCASSLDRGTYGYTFGSGTRLTVV.

This sequence joins TRBV18 and TRBJ2-3; 8 bases are a match to TRBD1. This CDR3 spans 16 amino acids. Per germline, CDR1 KGHSH and CDR2 LQKENI. After removal of 4 bases from V and 2 bases from J, the junction contained 8 bases not matched to a gene. In DNA, the CDR3 is TGTGCCAGCTCACGCCCTGACAGGGGATCCACAGATACGCAGTATTTT. This gives the protein CASSRPDRGSTDTQYF.

The chain carries TRBV7-2 and TRBJ1-4; the D gene is possibly TRBD1 (5 bases). CDR1 is SGHTA and CDR2 is FQGNSA in the germline V gene. Trimming cost V 3 bases and J 2 bases, with 7 bases left between them. CDR3 length equals 14 residues. This chain's CDR3 is CASSFRGTNEKLFF. The CDR3 region has the DNA TGTGCCAGCAGCTTCCGGGGCACTAATGAAAAACTGTTTTTT.

This chain uses TRBV27 with TRBJ1-2; 7 nucleotides agree with TRBD1. Germline CDR1 reads MNHEY; CDR2 reads SMNVEV (reference sequence). The length of the CDR3 is 14 residues. V shed 2 bases and J 5 bases; nucleotides not matched to a gene: 5. CDR3 coding DNA: TGTGCCAGCAGTTTAGCGAACAGGGGTTATGGCTACACCTTC. Encoded protein: CASSLANRGYGYTF.

A word on this clone: A read error may produce the germline difference seen at one junction end. The gene calls are TRBV5-6 and TRBJ1-4; 7 positions agree with TRBD1. This CDR3 spans 14 amino acids. Germline V CDR1 and CDR2: SGHDT, YYEEEE. Here the CDR3 reads CASSQTGLNGKLFF. In nucleotides, the CDR3 is TGTGCCAGCAGCCAGACAGGGCTGAATGGAAAACTGTTTTTT. Drawing the rest from reference TRBV5-6 and TRBJ1-4, the complete variable domain is DAGVTQSPTHLIKTRGQQVTLRCSPKSGHDTVSWYQQALGQGPQFIFQYYEEEERQRGNFPDRFSGHQFPNYSSELNVNALLLGDSALYLCASSQTGLNGKLFFGSGTQLSVL.

Worth noting for this clone: Germline is not matched at one junction end, which may reflect a read error. This chain joins TRBV19 and TRBJ1-5, with D tentatively TRBD1 (5 bases). Looked up from germline, CDR1 is LNHDA and CDR2 is SQIVND (reference sequence). The CDR3 runs 13 residues. The CDR3 spells CASSPQGERPDYF. CDR3 nucleotide sequence: TGTGCCAGTAGTCCCCAGGGTGAGCGGCCGGATTATTTT.